Reported below is one T cell receptor beta chain. Its antigen remains unknown. Both 60 Vbeta primers and 13 Jbeta primers went into the PCR. Clones were read by immunoSEQ multiplex PCR, and TCRdb kept only the in-frame ones, dropping some. The table lists roughly 100,000 clones, approximately 85% of them singletons. The data derive from a study of cytomegalovirus exposure and HLA in healthy donors. Notes on the study in general: A later analysis showed HLA-associated TCR beta chains outstripping equally common others in clonal expansion.

Germline assignment: CDR1 KGHSH and CDR2 LQKENI. This CDR3 is 14 amino acids long. Trimming removed 5 bases from V and 5 bases from J; junction bases left unmatched: 9. The chain carries TRBV18 and TRBJ2-7, with 7 nucleotides matching TRBD1. Sequenced material: PBMCs. The sequence was obtained from a man under 40 in good health and CMV-seropositive. The CDR3 sequence is CASSVLRQGHEQYF. CDR3 sequence (DNA): TGTGCCAGCTCAGTTCTAAGACAGGGCCACGAGCAGTACTTC.